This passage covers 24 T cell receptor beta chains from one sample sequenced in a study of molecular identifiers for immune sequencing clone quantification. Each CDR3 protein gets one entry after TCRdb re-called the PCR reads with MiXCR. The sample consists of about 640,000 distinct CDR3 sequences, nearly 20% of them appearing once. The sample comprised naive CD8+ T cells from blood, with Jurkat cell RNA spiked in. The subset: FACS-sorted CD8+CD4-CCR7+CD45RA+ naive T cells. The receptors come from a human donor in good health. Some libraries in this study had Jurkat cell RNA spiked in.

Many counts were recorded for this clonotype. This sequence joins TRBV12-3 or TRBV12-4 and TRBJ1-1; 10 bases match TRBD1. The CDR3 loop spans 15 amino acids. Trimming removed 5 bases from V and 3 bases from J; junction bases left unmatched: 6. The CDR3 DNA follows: TGTGCCAGCAGTAGTTCGACAGGGGGCTACACTGAAGCTTTCTTT. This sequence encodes CASSSSTGGYTEAFF.

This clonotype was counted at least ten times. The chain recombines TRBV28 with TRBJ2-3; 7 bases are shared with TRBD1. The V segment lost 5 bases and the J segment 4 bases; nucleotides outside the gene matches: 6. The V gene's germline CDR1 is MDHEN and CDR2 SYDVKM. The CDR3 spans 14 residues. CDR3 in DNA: TGTGCCAGCAGTCAACAGGGGAGTCCAGATACGCAGTATTTT. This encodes CASSQQGSPDTQYF.

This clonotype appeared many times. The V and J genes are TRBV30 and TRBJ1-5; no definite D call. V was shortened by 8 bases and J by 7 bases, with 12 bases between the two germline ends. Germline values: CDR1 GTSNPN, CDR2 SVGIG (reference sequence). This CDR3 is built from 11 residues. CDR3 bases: TGTGCCGAGGGTTTGGAGCAGCCCCAGCATTTT. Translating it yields CAEGLEQPQHF.

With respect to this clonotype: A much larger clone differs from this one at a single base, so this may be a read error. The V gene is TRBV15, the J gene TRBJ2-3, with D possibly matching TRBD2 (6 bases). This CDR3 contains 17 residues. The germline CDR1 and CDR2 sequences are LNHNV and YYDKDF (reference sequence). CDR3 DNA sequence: TGTGCCACCAGCAGAGAAGAGAAAAATACTAGCACAGATACGCAGTGTTTT. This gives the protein CATSREEKNTSTDTQCF. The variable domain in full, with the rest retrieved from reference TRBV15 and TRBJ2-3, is DAMVIQNPRYQVTQFGKPVTLSCSQTLNHNVMYWYQQKSSQAPKLLFHYYDKDFNNEADTPDNFQSRRPNTSFCFLDIRSPGLGDTAMYLCATSREEKNTSTDTQCFGPGTRLTVL.

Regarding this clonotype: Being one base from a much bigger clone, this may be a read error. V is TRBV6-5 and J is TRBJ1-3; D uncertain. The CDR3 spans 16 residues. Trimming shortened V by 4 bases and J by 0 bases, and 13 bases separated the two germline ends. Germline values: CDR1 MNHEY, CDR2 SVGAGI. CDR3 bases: TGTGCCAGCAGTTCCTCCGGGAGAAGCTCTGGAAACACCATATATTTT. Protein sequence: CASSSSGRSSGNTIYF.

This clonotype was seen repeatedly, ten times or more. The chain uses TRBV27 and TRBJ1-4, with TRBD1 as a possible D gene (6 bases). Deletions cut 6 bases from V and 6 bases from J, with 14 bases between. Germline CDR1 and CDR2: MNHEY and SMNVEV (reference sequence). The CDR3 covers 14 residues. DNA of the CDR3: TGTGCCAGCAGCTGGGGGCGAGGGTATGAAAAACTGTTTTTT. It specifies CASSWGRGYEKLFF.

The CDR3 protein is CSARGQGYTYGYTF. In DNA form, the CDR3 reads TGCAGTGCTAGAGGACAGGGGTATACCTATGGCTACACCTTC. V gene TRBV20-1 combines with J gene TRBJ1-2; 8 nucleotides match TRBD1. V gave up 1 base and J gave up 4 bases; unmatched junction bases: 5. Germline assignment: CDR1 DFQATT and CDR2 SNEGSKA (reference sequence). The CDR3 length is 14 residues.

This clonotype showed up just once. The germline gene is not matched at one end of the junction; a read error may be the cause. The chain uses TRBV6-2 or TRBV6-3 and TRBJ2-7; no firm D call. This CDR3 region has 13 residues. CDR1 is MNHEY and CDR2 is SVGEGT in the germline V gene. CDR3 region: CASSYGPAYEQCF. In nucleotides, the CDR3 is TGTGCCAGCAGTTACGGGCCGGCCTACGAGCAGTGCTTC.

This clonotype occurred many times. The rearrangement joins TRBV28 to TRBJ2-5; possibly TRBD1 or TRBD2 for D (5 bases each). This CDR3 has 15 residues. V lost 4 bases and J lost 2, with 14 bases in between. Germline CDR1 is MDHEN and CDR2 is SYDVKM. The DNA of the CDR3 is TGTGCCAGCAGTTCCCCTCGGGACGTACAAGAGACCCAGTACTTC. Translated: CASSSPRDVQETQYF. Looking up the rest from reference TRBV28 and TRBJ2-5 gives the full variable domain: DVKVTQSSRYLVKRTGEKVFLECVQDMDHENMFWYRQDPGLGLRLIYFSYDVKMKEKGDIPEGYSVSREKKERFSLILESASTNQTSMYLCASSSPRDVQETQYFGPGTRLLVL.

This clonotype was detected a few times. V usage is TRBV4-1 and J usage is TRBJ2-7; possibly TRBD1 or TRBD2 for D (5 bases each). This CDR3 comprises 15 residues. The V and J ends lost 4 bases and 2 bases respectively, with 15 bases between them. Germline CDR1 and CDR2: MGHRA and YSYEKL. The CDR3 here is CASSPRLGEAYEQYF. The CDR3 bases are TGCGCCAGCAGCCCCCGCCTGGGGGAAGCCTACGAGCAGTACTTC.

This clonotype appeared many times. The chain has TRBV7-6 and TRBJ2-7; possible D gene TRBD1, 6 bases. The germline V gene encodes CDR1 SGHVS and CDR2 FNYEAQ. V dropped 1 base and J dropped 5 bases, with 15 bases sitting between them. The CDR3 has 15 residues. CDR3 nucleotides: TGTGCCAGCAGCTTAGGACCAGACAGGCCCCACGAGCAGTACTTC. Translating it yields CASSLGPDRPHEQYF.

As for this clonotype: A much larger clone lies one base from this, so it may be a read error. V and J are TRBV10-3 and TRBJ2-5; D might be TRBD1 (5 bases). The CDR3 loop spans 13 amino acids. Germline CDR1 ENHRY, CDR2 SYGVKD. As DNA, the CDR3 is TGTACCATCAGTGATCAGGGTAGAGAGACCCAGTACTTC. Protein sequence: CTISDQGRETQYF.

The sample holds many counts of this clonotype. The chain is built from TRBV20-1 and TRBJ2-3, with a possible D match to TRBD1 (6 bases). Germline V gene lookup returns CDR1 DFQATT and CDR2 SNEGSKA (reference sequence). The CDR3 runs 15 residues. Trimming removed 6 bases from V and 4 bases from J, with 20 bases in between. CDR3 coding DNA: TGCAGTGCCCAAAATGGACAGAAGGAAGCAGATACGCAGTATTTT. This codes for CSAQNGQKEADTQYF.

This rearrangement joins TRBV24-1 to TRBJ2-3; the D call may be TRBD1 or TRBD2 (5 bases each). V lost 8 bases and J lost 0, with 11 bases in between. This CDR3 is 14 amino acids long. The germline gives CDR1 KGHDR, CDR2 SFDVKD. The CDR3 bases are TGTGCCACCAAAGAAGGGGAGAGCACAGATACGCAGTATTTT. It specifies CATKEGESTDTQYF.

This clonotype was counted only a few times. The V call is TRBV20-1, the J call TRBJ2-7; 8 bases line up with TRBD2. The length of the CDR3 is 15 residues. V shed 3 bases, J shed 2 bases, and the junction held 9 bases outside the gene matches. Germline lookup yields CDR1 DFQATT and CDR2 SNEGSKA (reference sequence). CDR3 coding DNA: TGCAGTGCTAGTTGGGAGACTAGCGAGCCCTACGAGCAGTACTTC. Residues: CSASWETSEPYEQYF.

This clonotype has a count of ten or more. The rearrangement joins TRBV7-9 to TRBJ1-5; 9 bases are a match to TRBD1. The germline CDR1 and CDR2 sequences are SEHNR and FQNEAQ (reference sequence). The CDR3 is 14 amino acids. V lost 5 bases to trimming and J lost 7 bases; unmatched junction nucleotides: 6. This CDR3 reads CASSPTGGTQPQHF. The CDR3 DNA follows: TGTGCCAGCAGCCCAACAGGGGGCACGCAGCCCCAGCATTTT.

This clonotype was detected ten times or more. The CDR3 bases are TGTGCCAGTAGTTCCCGGACCTATTCTGAACACACAGATACGCAGTATTTT. Translation gives CASSSRTYSEHTDTQYF. This rearrangement joins TRBV19 to TRBJ2-3; no firm D call. The CDR3 is made up of 17 amino acids. The V end lost 5 bases, the J end lost 2 bases, and 20 bases lay between the germline ends. Germline CDR1 and CDR2: LNHDA and SQIVND (reference sequence).

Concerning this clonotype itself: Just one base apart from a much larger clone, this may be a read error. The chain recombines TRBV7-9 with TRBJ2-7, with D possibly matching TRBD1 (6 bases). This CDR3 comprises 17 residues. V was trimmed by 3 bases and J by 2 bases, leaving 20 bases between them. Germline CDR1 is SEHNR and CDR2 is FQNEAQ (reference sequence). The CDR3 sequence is CASSLGFGQSSPYEQYF. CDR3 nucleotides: TGTGCCAGCAGCTTGGGATTCGGACAGAGCAGCCCCTACGAGCAGTACTTC.

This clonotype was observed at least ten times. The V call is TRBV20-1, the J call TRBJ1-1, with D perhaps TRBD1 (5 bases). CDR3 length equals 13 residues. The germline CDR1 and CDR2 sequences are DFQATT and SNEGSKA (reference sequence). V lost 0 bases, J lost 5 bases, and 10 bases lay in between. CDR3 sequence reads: CSARDRAGTEAFF. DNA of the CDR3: TGCAGTGCTAGAGACAGGGCGGGTACTGAAGCTTTCTTT.

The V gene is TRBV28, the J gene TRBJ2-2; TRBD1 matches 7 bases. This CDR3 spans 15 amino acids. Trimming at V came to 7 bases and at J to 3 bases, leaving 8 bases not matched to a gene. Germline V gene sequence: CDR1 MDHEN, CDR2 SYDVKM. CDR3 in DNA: TGTGCCAGCACTACTTATACAGGGGACACCGGGGAGCTGTTTTTT. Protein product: CASTTYTGDTGELFF.

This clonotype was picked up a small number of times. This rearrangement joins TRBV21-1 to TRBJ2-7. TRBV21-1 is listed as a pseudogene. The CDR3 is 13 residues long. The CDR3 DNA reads TGTGCCAGCACTTCGACTAGCTGCTACGAGCAGTACTTC. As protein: CASTSTSCYEQYF.

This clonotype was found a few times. The CDR3 DNA follows: TGCGCCAGCAGTCTACAGGGCCCCTCTGGAAACACCATATATTTT. Translation gives CASSLQGPSGNTIYF. V is TRBV4-1 and J is TRBJ1-3, with D maybe TRBD1 (6 bases). The length of the CDR3 is 15 residues. With 6 bases removed from V and 0 bases from J, the gap between germline ends came to 12 bases. The germline V gene has CDR1 MGHRA and CDR2 YSYEKL.

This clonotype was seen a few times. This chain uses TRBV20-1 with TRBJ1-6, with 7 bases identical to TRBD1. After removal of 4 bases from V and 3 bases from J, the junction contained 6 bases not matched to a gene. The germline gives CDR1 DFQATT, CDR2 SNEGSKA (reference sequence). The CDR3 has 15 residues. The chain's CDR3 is CSAKTGIRYNSPLHF. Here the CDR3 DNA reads TGCAGTGCTAAGACAGGGATCCGCTATAATTCACCCCTCCACTTT.

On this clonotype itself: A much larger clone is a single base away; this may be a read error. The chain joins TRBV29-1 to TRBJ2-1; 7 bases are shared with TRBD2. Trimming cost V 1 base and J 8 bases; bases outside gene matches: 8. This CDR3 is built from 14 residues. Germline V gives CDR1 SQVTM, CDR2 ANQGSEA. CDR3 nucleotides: TGCAGCGTTGAAGTGACTAGCCGGGGGTATGAGCAGTTCTTC. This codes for CSVEVTSRGYEQFF.